The 24 T cell receptor beta chains below come from one sample, sequenced in a study of T cell responses to AZD1222 COVID-19 vaccine. The protocol was immunoSEQ multiplex PCR, while the TCRdb copy is restricted to in-frame clones and leaves out a portion. This sample yields 100,000 to 150,000 clones, of which roughly 90% are seen a single time; 0.85% to 1.3% belongs to the top ten. Sequenced here: peripheral blood, sampled 28 days after the second AZD1222 dose. The receptors originated from an adult who received the AZD1222 COVID-19 vaccine.

CDR3 nucleotide sequence: TGTGCCAGCAGCGATATGGGACAGGGTTGGAATTCACCCCTCCACTTT. This sequence encodes CASSDMGQGWNSPLHF. This chain joins TRBV9 and TRBJ1-6; TRBD1 agrees at 9 bases. The CDR3 has 16 residues. The V gene end was trimmed by 3 bases and the J gene end by 7 bases; junction bases not matched to a gene: 8. Per germline, CDR1 SGDLS and CDR2 YYNGEE.

This chain connects TRBV30 to TRBJ1-3; unclear D gene. The V gene lost 2 bases and the J gene lost 4 bases, with 6 bases spanning the gap. Germline loops: CDR1 GTSNPN, CDR2 SVGIG (reference sequence). This CDR3 spans 12 amino acids. This chain's CDR3 is CAWSYGGNTIYF. CDR3 DNA sequence: TGTGCCTGGAGTTACGGAGGAAACACCATATATTTT.

The chain employs TRBV18 and TRBJ2-3; no clear D. The germline gives CDR1 KGHSH, CDR2 LQKENI. The CDR3 length is 15 residues. The V and J ends lost 3 bases and 2 bases respectively, with 12 bases between them. The CDR3 sequence: CASSPTDQTTDTQYF. The CDR3 DNA reads TGTGCCAGCTCACCCACTGACCAGACCACAGATACGCAGTATTTT.

The V and J genes are TRBV7-3 and TRBJ2-5; 11 bases map to TRBD2. V lost 5 bases to trimming and J lost 4 bases; unmatched junction nucleotides: 3. CDR1 is SGHTA and CDR2 is FQGTGA in the germline V gene. This CDR3 spans 14 amino acids. The CDR3 is CASSATSGRETQYF. In DNA form, the CDR3 reads TGTGCCAGCAGCGCTACTAGCGGGAGAGAGACCCAGTACTTC.

A note on this clone: Additional DNA sequences in this sample encode the identical CDR3. J is TRBJ2-3 and V is TRBV6-4; 8 positions match TRBD1. The CDR3 is 14 residues long. From germline, CDR1 is MRHNA and CDR2 SNTAGT. V was clipped by 0 bases and J by 4 bases; unmatched bases: 0. This chain's CDR3 is CASSDSQGADTQYF. The CDR3 DNA is TGTGCCAGCAGTGACTCACAGGGGGCAGATACGCAGTATTTT.

The chain combines TRBV7-9 with TRBJ1-2; D is unclear. This CDR3 is 15 amino acids long. CDR1 and CDR2 (germline): SEHNR, FQNEAQ (reference sequence). Trimming removed 0 bases at V and 7 bases at J, with 15 bases between. The CDR3 here is CASSLARDGPLGYTF. The CDR3 DNA sequence: TGTGCCAGCAGCTTAGCGCGTGACGGACCCCTTGGCTACACCTTC.

The chain carries TRBV11-3 and TRBJ1-2; 7 bases agree with TRBD1. Germline trimming cut 6 bases from V and 8 bases from J; bases unmatched to any gene: 6. Germline-derived CDR1 and CDR2 are SGHNT and YENEEA. The CDR3 spans 12 residues. For the CDR3, the DNA is TGTGCCAGCAGATTTCAGGGGGAGGGCTACACCTTC. Residues: CASRFQGEGYTF.

V gene TRBV21-1 combines with J gene TRBJ2-7; the table's D gene call, TRBD1, was not cross checked with the DNA. TRBV21-1 is labeled a pseudogene. The CDR3 totals 15 residues. The CDR3 bases are TGTGCCAGCAGCAAAGTGCCCAGGGCCCGGTACGAGCAGTACTTC. As protein: CASSKVPRARYEQYF.

The chain couples TRBV10-2 to TRBJ2-1; the D gene is possibly TRBD2 (6 bases). Trimming took off 4 bases at V and 0 bases at J, with 10 bases between the two ends. There are 15 residues in the CDR3. Germline CDR1 WSHSY, CDR2 SAAADI. CDR3 loop: CASSVAGSSYNEQFF. The CDR3 bases are TGCGCCAGCAGTGTTGCGGGGAGCTCCTACAATGAGCAGTTCTTC.

The CDR3 coding sequence is TGTGCCAGCAGTAGGACCTATAATGAAAAACTGTTTTTT. It specifies CASSRTYNEKLFF. The J gene is TRBJ1-4, the V gene TRBV6-5; no reliable D call. CDR1 is MNHEY and CDR2 is SVGAGI in the germline V gene. V was clipped by 5 bases and J by 4 bases, with 8 bases between them. The CDR3 is 13 residues long.

The chain uses TRBV5-1 and TRBJ2-7; D perhaps matches TRBD1 (6 bases). Trimming removed 4 bases at V and 3 bases at J, with 14 bases between. Germline V gene sequence: CDR1 SGHRS, CDR2 YFSETQ. CDR3 size: 14 residues. CDR3 amino acids: CASSPGQTIYEQYF. The CDR3 DNA reads as TGCGCCAGCAGCCCCGGACAGACTATCTACGAGCAGTACTTC.

The V call is TRBV28, the J call TRBJ2-7; TRBD2 matches at 11 bases. The length of the CDR3 is 17 residues. Looked up from germline, CDR1 is MDHEN and CDR2 is SYDVKM. V lost 2 bases and J lost 2; bases outside the gene matches: 8. The chain's CDR3 is CASSLEVLAGGTYEQYF. The CDR3 region has the DNA TGTGCCAGCAGTTTAGAGGTCCTAGCGGGAGGAACCTACGAGCAGTACTTC.

A single count supports this clone. The J gene is TRBJ2-7, the V gene TRBV6-1; 8 bases match TRBD1. Trimming took 4 bases from V and 6 from J; bases not matched to a gene: 14. The CDR3 totals 16 residues. Germline V gives CDR1 MNHNS, CDR2 SASEGT. The CDR3 bases are TGTGCCAGCAGTGTGGGGACAGGCATGATACCTACCGAGCAGTACTTC. Translating it yields CASSVGTGMIPTEQYF.

The chain is built from TRBV5-1 and TRBJ2-5, with D possibly TRBD1 on 5 matching bases. The CDR3 totals 14 residues. The V end was cut by 2 bases, the J end by 2 bases, with 10 bases between. Germline loops: CDR1 SGHRS, CDR2 YFSETQ. The CDR3 DNA reads as TGCGCCAGCAGCTTCCAGGGTGGTCAAGAGACCCAGTACTTC. Amino acids: CASSFQGGQETQYF.

This clone was found once. V usage is TRBV7-9 and J usage is TRBJ2-2; TRBD1 matches 7 bases. The V segment lost 3 bases and the J segment 0 bases; nucleotides outside the gene matches: 7. Germline-derived CDR1 and CDR2 are SEHNR and FQNEAQ (reference sequence). The CDR3 loop spans 17 amino acids. CDR3 sequence reads: CASSFPRDRPNTGELFF. CDR3 sequence (DNA): TGTGCCAGCAGCTTCCCCCGGGACAGACCGAACACCGGGGAGCTGTTTTTT.

The chain uses TRBV3-1 (or the pseudogene TRBV3-2) and TRBJ2-7; D call uncertain. Germline values: CDR1 LGHDT, CDR2 YNNKEL (reference sequence). Trimming removed 1 base at V and 4 bases at J, with 11 bases between. CDR3 length: 14 amino acids. CDR3 in DNA: TGTGCCAGCAGCCAAGCCGCCTTCGGGTACGAGCAGTACTTC. Its protein is CASSQAAFGYEQYF.

The chain combines TRBV9 with TRBJ2-7; the D call may be TRBD1 or TRBD2 (5 bases each). This CDR3 contains 13 residues. The germline V gene encodes CDR1 SGDLS and CDR2 YYNGEE. The V gene lost 3 bases and the J gene lost 5 bases, with 12 bases spanning the gap. Written as DNA, the CDR3 is TGTGCCAGCAGCGAAGGGACGCGGAACGAGCAGTACTTC. Translated: CASSEGTRNEQYF.

The chain links TRBV11-1 to TRBJ2-5, with 9 bases aligning to TRBD2. Germline CDR1 reads SGHAT; CDR2 reads FQDESV (reference sequence). This CDR3 is 15 amino acids long. The V and J ends lost 3 bases and 4 bases, in that order; junction bases with no gene match: 6. DNA for the CDR3: TGTGCCAGCAGCTTTGGCGGGGGGGCCGCAGAGACCCAGTACTTC. Residues: CASSFGGGAAETQYF.

The rearrangement links TRBV18 to TRBJ2-2, with 7 positions matching TRBD2. V gave up 6 bases and J gave up 4 bases; unmatched junction bases: 8. The CDR3 runs 15 residues. Germline V gives CDR1 KGHSH, CDR2 LQKENI. The CDR3 protein is CASSQTSARTGELFF. CDR3 coding DNA: TGTGCCAGCTCGCAAACTAGCGCGCGCACCGGGGAGCTGTTTTTT. The whole variable domain, remainder taken from reference TRBV18 and TRBJ2-2, is NAGVMQNPRHLVRRRGQEARLRCSPMKGHSHVYWYRQLPEEGLKFMVYLQKENIIDESGMPKERFSAEFPKEGPSILRIQQVVRGDSAAYFCASSQTSARTGELFFGEGSRLTVL.

The chain is built from TRBV4-2 and TRBJ2-3; D is ambiguous. This CDR3 has 16 residues. V was trimmed by 1 base and J by 0 bases, leaving 11 bases between them. Germline CDR1 LGHNA, CDR2 YNFKEQ. The CDR3 DNA sequence: TGTGCCAGCAGCCAAGTGGGTCTAGGCAGCACAGATACGCAGTATTTT. The encoded protein is CASSQVGLGSTDTQYF.

The J gene is TRBJ2-2, the V gene TRBV7-2; no clear D. The CDR3 has 13 amino acids. Per germline, CDR1 SGHTA and CDR2 FQGNSA. The V and J ends lost 2 bases and 6 bases respectively, with 7 bases between them. CDR3 region: CASSLLRSGELFF. As DNA, the CDR3 is TGTGCCAGCAGCTTACTTAGGTCCGGGGAGCTGTTTTTT.

This clone has only one observation. V is TRBV6-4 and J is TRBJ1-4; 7 nucleotides align to TRBD1. The trim removed 4 bases at V and 8 bases at J, leaving 7 bases unmatched. Germline V gene lookup returns CDR1 MRHNA and CDR2 SNTAGT. The CDR3 length is 14 residues. The CDR3 is CASSGGRGREKLFF. The CDR3 DNA reads TGTGCCAGCAGTGGGGGCAGGGGGAGGGAAAAACTGTTTTTT.

J is TRBJ1-6 and V is TRBV28; D is unclear. This CDR3 is built from 15 residues. With 5 bases removed from V and 5 bases from J, the gap between germline ends came to 13 bases. Germline CDR1 MDHEN, CDR2 SYDVKM. Written as DNA, the CDR3 is TGTGCCAGCAGTCTTAATGAAGGAGATAATTCACCCCTCCACTTT. Translated: CASSLNEGDNSPLHF.

This sequence joins TRBV29-1 and TRBJ1-2; 8 bases line up with TRBD1. J lost 7 bases, V lost 7 bases, and 2 bases had no gene match. In germline, CDR1 is SQVTM, CDR2 ANQGSEA. This CDR3 region has 10 residues. The CDR3 loop reads CSDGQGGYTF. CDR3 DNA: TGCAGCGACGGACAGGGTGGCTACACCTTC.